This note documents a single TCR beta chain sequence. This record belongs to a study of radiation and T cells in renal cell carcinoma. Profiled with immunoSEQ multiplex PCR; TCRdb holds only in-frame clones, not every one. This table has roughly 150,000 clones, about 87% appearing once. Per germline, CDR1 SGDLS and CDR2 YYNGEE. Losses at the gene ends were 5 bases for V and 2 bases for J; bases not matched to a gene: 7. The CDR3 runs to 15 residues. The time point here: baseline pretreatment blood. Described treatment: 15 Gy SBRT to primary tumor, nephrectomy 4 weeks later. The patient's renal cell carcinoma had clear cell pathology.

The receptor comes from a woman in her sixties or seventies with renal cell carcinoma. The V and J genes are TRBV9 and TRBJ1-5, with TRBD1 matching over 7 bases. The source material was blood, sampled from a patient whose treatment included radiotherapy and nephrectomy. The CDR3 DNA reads TGTGCCAGCAGTCAAGGGGGCAGTGGCAATCAGCCCCAGCATTTT. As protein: CASSQGGSGNQPQHF.